This TCR beta chain was found in a study of blood T cell repertoires in COVID-19. Whole-study context: Acute and convalescent COVID-19 specimens originated in the United States, Italy and Spain. Sources were T cells, B-cell-depleted T cells, or PBMCs; the material itself was cDNA or gDNA.

This CDR3 has 15 amino acids. Trimming shortened V by 6 bases and J by 1 base, and 12 bases separated the two germline ends. Germline CDR1 and CDR2: MDHEN and SYDVKM. TCRdb's table, derived via immunoSEQ multiplex PCR, lists solely in-frame clones and lacks some. The sample lists hundreds of thousands of clones; 80% to 85% were seen once. Enrollees, 18 to 89 years old, lived in 24 US areas. Which cohort a participant joined came from the clinical history participants gave. The chain is built from TRBV28 and TRBJ2-2; possibly TRBD1 for D (5 bases). This sequence originates from a middle-aged man who had been exposed to COVID-19. Sequencing was done on a sample of PBMCs or T cells enriched from blood (not recorded which). CDR3 sequence reads: CASRYPDRNTGELFF. CDR3 in DNA: TGTGCCAGCAGATACCCCGACAGGAACACCGGGGAGCTGTTTTTT.